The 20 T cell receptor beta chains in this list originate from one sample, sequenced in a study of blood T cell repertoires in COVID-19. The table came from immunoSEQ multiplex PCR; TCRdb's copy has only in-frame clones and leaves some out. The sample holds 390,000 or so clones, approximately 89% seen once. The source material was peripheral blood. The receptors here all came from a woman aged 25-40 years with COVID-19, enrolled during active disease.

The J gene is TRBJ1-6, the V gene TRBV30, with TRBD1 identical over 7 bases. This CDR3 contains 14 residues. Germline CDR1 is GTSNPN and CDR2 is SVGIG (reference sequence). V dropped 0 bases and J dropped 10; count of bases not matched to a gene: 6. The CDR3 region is CAWSVQGLSSPLHF. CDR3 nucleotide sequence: TGTGCCTGGAGTGTACAGGGGTTAAGCTCACCCCTCCACTTT.

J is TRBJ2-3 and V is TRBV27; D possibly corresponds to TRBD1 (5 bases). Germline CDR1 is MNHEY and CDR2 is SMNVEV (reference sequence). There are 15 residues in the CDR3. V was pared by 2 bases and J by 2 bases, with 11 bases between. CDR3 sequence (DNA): TGTGCCAGCAGTTTAGGGGTCAGGGACACAGATACGCAGTATTTT. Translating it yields CASSLGVRDTDTQYF.

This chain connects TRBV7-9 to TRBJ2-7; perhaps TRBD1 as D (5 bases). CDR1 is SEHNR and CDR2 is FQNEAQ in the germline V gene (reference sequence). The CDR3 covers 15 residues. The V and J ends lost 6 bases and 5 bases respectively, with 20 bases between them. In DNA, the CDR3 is TGTGCCAGCAGATCCATGCAGGACACGGTCGACGAGCAGTACTTC. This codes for CASRSMQDTVDEQYF.

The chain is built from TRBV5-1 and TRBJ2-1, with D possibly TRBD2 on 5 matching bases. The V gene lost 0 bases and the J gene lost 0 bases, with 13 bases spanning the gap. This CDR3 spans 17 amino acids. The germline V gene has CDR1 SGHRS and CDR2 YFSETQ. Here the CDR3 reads CASSLGRLGSSYNEQFF. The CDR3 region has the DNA TGCGCCAGCAGCTTGGGCCGGTTGGGGAGCTCCTACAATGAGCAGTTCTTC.

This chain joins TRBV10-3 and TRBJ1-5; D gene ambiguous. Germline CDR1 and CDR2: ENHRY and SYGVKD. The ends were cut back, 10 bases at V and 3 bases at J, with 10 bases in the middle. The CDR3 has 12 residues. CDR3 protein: CATRRDNQPQHF. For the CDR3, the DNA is TGTGCCACCCGTCGGGACAATCAGCCCCAGCATTTT.

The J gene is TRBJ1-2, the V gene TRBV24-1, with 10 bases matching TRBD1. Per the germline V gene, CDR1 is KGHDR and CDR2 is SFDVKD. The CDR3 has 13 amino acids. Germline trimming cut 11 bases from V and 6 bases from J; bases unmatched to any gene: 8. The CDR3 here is CAIGIGTGDGYTF. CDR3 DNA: TGTGCCATAGGGATCGGGACAGGGGATGGCTACACCTTC.

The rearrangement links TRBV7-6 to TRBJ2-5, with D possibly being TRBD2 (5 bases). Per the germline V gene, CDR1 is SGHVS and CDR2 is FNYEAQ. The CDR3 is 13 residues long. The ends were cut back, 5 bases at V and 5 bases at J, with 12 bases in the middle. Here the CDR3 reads CASSLGVVETQYF. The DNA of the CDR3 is TGTGCCAGCAGCCTCGGGGTGGTCGAGACCCAGTACTTC.

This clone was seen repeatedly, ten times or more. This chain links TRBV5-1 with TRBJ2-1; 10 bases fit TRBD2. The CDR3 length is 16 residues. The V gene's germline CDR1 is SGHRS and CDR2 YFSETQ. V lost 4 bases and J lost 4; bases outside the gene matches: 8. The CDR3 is CASSREIAGGYNEQFF. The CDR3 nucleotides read TGCGCCAGCAGCAGGGAAATAGCGGGAGGTTACAATGAGCAGTTCTTC.

The CDR3 DNA reads as TGCGCCAGCAGTGAGCCGCCGGGAGACAGGGGCTCCTACGAGCAGTACTTC. This codes for CASSEPPGDRGSYEQYF. The chain couples TRBV10-2 to TRBJ2-7, with 8 bases fitting TRBD1. This CDR3 region has 17 residues. Trimming removed 2 bases from V and 0 bases from J; junction bases left unmatched: 9. Germline V gene data show CDR1 as WSHSY and CDR2 as SAAADI.

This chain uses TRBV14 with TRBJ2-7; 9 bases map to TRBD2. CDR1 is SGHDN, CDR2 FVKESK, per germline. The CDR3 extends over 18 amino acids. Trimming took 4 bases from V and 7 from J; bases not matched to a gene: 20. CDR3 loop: CASSPLKRASGILWEQYF. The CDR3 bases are TGTGCCAGCAGCCCCCTTAAGAGGGCTAGCGGGATACTCTGGGAGCAGTACTTC.

CDR3 bases: TGTGCCAGCAGGACCGGGTCTACCGCGCAGTACTTC. Translated: CASRTGSTAQYF. The J gene is TRBJ2-7, the V gene TRBV12-3 or TRBV12-4; D unclear. CDR3 length: 12 residues. Trimming shortened V by 6 bases and J by 9 bases, and 15 bases separated the two germline ends.

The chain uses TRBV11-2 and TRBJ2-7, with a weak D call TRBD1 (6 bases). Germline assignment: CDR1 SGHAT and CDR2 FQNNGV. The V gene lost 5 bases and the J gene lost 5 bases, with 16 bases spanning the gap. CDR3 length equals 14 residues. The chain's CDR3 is CASSPRWGRDEQYF. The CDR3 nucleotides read TGTGCCAGCAGCCCCAGGTGGGGGCGGGACGAGCAGTACTTC.

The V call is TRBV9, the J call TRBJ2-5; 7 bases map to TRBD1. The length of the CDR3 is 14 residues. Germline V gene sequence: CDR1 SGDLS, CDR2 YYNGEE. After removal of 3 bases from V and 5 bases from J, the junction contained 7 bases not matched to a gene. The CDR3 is CASSAQGTSETQYF. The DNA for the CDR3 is TGTGCCAGCAGCGCACAGGGGACGAGTGAGACCCAGTACTTC.

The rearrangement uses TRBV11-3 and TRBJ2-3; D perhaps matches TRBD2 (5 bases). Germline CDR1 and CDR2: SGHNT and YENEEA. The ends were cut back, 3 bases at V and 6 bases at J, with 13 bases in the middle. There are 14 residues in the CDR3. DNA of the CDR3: TGTGCCAGCAGCTTGGGTCCCCCGGGGGATACGCAGTATTTT. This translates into CASSLGPPGDTQYF.

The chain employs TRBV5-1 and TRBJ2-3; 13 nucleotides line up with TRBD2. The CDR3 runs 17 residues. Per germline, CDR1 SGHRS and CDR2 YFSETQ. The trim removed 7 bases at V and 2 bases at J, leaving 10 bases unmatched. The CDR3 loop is CASRPHGLAGDTDTQYF. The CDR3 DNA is TGCGCCAGCCGACCCCATGGACTAGCGGGAGACACAGATACGCAGTATTTT.

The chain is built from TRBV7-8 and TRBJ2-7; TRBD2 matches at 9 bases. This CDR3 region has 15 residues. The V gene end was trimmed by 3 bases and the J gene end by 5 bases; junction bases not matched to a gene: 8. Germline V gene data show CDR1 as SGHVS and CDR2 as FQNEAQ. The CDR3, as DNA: TGTGCCAGCAGCTTCGGCGGGAGGGCCGGCAACGAGCAGTACTTC. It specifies CASSFGGRAGNEQYF.

The CDR3 DNA sequence: TGTGCCAGCAGTTACGCCACTACCTACGAGCAGTACTTC. Translated: CASSYATTYEQYF. The V gene is TRBV6-2 or TRBV6-3, the J gene TRBJ2-7; D gene ambiguous. CDR1 is MNHEY, CDR2 SVGEGT, per germline. V gave up 2 bases and J gave up 2 bases, with 7 bases separating them. The CDR3 sequence is 13 residues long.

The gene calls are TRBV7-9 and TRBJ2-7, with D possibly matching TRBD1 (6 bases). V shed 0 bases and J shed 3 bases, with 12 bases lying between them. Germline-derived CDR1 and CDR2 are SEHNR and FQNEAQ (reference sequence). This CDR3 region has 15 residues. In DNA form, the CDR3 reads TGTGCCAGCAGCTTAGCCCCCGCAGGGGACTACGAGCAGTACTTC. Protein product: CASSLAPAGDYEQYF. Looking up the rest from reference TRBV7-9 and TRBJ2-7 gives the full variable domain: DTGVSQNPRHKITKRGQNVTFRCDPISEHNRLYWYRQTLGQGPEFLTYFQNEAQLEKSRLLSDRFSAERPKGSFSTLEIQRTEQGDSAMYLCASSLAPAGDYEQYFGPGTRLTVT.

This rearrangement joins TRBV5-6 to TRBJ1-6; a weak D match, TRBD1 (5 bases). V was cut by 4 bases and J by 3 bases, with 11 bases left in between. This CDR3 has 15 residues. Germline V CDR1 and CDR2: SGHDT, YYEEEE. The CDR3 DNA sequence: TGTGCCAGCAGCAGACACAGGATCTATAATTCACCCCTCCACTTT. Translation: CASSRHRIYNSPLHF.

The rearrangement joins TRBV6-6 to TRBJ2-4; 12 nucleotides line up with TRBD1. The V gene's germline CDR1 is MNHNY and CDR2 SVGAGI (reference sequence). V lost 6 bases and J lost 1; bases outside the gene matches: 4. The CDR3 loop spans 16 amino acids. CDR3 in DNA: TGTGCCAGCAGGGGACAGGGGGCAACGGCCAAAAACATTCAGTACTTC. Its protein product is CASRGQGATAKNIQYF.